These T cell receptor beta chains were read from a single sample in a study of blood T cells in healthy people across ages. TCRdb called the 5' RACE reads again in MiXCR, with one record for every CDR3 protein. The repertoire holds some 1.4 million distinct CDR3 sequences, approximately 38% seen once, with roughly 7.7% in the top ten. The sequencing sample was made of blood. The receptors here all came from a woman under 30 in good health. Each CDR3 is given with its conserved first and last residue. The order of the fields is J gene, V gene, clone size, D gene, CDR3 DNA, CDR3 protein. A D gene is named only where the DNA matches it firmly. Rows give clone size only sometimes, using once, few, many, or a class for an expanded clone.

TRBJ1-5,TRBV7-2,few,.,TGTGCCAGCAGCTTCGGACAGCCCGATCAGCCCCAGCATTTT,CASSFGQPDQPQHF
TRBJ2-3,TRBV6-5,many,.,TGTGCCAGCAGTTTTTCCCTCGAAGATACGCAGTATTTT,CASSFSLEDTQYF
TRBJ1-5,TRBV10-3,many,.,TGTGCCATCAGGGATAGCAATCAGCCCCAGCATTTT,CAIRDSNQPQHF
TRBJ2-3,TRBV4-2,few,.,TGTGCCAGCAGCCAGAAGGTGGGCGTAGGCACAGATACGCAGTATTTT,CASSQKVGVGTDTQYF
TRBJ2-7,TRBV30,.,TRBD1,TGTGCCTGGAGTCGGACAGGGGGATATAAGCAGTACTTC,CAWSRTGGYKQYF
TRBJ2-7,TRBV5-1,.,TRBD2,TGCGCCAGTCGTACTACGGGAGGCCTTTTTAATGAGCAGTACTTC,CASRTTGGLFNEQYF
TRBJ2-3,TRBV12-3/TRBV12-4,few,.,TGTGCCAGCAGTTTTAACCCCCCGGATACGCAGTATTTT,CASSFNPPDTQYF
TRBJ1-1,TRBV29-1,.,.,TGCAGCGTCACGGGTCTCGATGAAGCTTTCTTT,CSVTGLDEAFF
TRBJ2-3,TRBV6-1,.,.,TGTGCCAGCGGCGTTGGGGCGGGGACAGATACGCAGTATTTT,CASGVGAGTDTQYF
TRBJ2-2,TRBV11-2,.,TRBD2,TGTGCCAGCAGCTCTCGGACTAGCGGGGTATCCAACACCGGGGAGCTGTTTTTT,CASSSRTSGVSNTGELFF
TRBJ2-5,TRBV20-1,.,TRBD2,TGCAGTGCCCCTGCAGTTAGCGGGAGAGAGACCCAGTACTTC,CSAPAVSGRETQYF
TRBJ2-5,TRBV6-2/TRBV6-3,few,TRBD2,TGTGCCAGCAGTTACTCGATGAATTCGGCGGGACTAGCGGAAAAAGAGACCCAGTACTTC,CASSYSMNSAGLAEKETQYF
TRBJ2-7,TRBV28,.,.,TGTGCCAGCAGCCAAGGACAGTTCTTCTACGAGCAGTACTTC,CASSQGQFFYEQYF
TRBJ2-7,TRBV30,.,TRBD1,TGTGCCTGGAGTACCTACAGGGGGCTCGAGCAGTACTTC,CAWSTYRGLEQYF
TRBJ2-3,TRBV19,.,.,TGTGCCAGTAGTCCGAGGGCCAAGGATTTGACAGATACGCAGTATTTT,CASSPRAKDLTDTQYF
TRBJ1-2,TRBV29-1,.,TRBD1,TGCAGCGCGAAGGGACAGGGCGTCTACACCTTC,CSAKGQGVYTF
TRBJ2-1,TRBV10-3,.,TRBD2,TGTGCCATCACGGGGGGGCAGAGCTCCTACAAGGAGCAGTTCTTC,CAITGGQSSYKEQFF
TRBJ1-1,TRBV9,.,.,TGTGCCAGCAGCGCAGGGGTTTTAGGAACTGAAGCTTTCTTT,CASSAGVLGTEAFF
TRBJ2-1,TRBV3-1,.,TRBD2,TGTGCCAGCAGCCAAGTCCGGACTAGTCGAAAAAATGAGCAGTTCTTC,CASSQVRTSRKNEQFF
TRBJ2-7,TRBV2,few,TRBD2,TGTGCCAGCAGTGAAGGCCTAGCGGGCTACGAGCAGTACTTC,CASSEGLAGYEQYF
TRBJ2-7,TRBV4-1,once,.,TGCGCCAGCAGCCAAGGCCATACCCGTGAGCAGTACTTC,CASSQGHTREQYF
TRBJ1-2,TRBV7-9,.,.,TGTGCCAGCAGCTTAGGAAGGACGGACTATGGCTACACCTTC,CASSLGRTDYGYTF
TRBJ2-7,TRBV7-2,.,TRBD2,TGTGCCAGCAGCTTAGCCGCGGGGGGCCTCCTCAGTGGGGAGCAGTACTTC,CASSLAAGGLLSGEQYF
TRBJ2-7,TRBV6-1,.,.,TGTGCCAGCAACAGGGACCCCTCCTACGAGCAGTACTTC,CASNRDPSYEQYF
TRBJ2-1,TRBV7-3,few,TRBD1,TGTGCCAGCAGCCAAGGAGGTACAGGGGATCCGAGGGATGAGCAGTTCTTC,CASSQGGTGDPRDEQFF
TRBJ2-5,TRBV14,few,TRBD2,TGTGCCAGCAGCCCAATAGCGGGGCCGGGGGAGACCCAGTACTTC,CASSPIAGPGETQYF
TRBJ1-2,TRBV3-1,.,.,TGTGCCAGCAGCCAAGAAGGAGGACAGTACTATGGCTACACCTTC,CASSQEGGQYYGYTF
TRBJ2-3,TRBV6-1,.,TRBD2,TGTGCAGCGGGACTAGGGGTAACAGATACGCAGTATTTT,CAAGLGVTDTQYF
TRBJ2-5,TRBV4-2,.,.,TGTGCCAGCAGCCAAGTAGGCGCGGACGGGGAGACCCAGTACTTC,CASSQVGADGETQYF
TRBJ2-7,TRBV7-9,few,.,TGTGCCAGCAGCTTAATGGTCAACTCCTACGAGCAGTACTTC,CASSLMVNSYEQYF
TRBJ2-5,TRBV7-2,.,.,TGTGCCAGCAGCTCACCAGCGACAGAACTAGAGACCCAGTACTTC,CASSSPATELETQYF
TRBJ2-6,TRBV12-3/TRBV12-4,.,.,TGTGCCAGCAGCTTCCGTCCAGGGGGGAGCTCTGGGGCCAACGTCCTGACTTTC,CASSFRPGGSSGANVLTF
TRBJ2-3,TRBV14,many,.,TGTGCCAGCAGCCAAGCGAAGGGGACGACGCAGTATTTT,CASSQAKGTTQYF
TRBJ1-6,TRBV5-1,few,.,TGCGCCAGCAGCTTGGAGTCGGGGGCGAGGAATTCACCCCTCCACTTT,CASSLESGARNSPLHF
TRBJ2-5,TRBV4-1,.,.,TGCGCCAGCAGCCAGGGTCCCCGGGGAGGCCAAGAGACCCAGTACTTC,CASSQGPRGGQETQYF
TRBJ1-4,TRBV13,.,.,TGTGCCAGCAGCTCACCTGGGAGAGGTGAAAAACTGTTTTTT,CASSSPGRGEKLFF
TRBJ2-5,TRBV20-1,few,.,TGCAGTGCTAGAGAAAAGGGAAGGGGAGAGACCCAGTACTTC,CSAREKGRGETQYF
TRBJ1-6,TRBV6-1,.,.,TGTGCCAGCAGTCTCACAGGGCAGACCTCACCCCTCCACTTT,CASSLTGQTSPLHF
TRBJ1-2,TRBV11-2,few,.,TGTGCCAGCAGCGAATGGACACTTCCTAACTATGGCTACACCTTC,CASSEWTLPNYGYTF
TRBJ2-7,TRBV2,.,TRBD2,TGTGCCAGCCGGGATACTAGCGGGGACTACGAGCAGTACTTC,CASRDTSGDYEQYF
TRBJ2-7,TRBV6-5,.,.,TGTGCCAGCACCCGAGGGGCCCTTTCCGGAACCCAGTACTTC,CASTRGALSGTQYF
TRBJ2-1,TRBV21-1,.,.,TGTGCCAGCAGCCCAAGTATGCGTCGGGAGGGCCAGGGTGGGGCCTACAATGAGCAGTTCTTC,CASSPSMRREGQGGAYNEQFF
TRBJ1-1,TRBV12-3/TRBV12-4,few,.,TGTGCCAGCAGTTTAGGAGTTGCAACTGAAGCTTTCTTT,CASSLGVATEAFF
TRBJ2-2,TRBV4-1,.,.,TGCGCCAGTAGAAGACAGGAAGACGGGACCGGGGAGCTGTTTTTT,CASRRQEDGTGELFF
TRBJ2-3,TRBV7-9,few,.,TGTGCCAGCACCGTGGCCGGCGCCGGCACAGATACGCAGTATTTT,CASTVAGAGTDTQYF
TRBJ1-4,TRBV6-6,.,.,TGTGCCAGCAGTTACTCTGATAATAGTGAAAAACTGTTTTTT,CASSYSDNSEKLFF
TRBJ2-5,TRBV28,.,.,TGTGCCAGCAGTTCACAGCGATCCGGGGAGACCCAGTACTTC,CASSSQRSGETQYF
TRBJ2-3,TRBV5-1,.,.,TGCGCCAGCACCCAGACTAGTTTATCCGCAGATACGCAGTATTTT,CASTQTSLSADTQYF
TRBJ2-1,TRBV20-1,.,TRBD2,TGCAGTGTTAAGCGGGGGGGGGCGGGAACCTACAATGAGCAGTTCTTC,CSVKRGGAGTYNEQFF
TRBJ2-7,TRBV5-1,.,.,TGCGCCAGCAGCTTGGGGCTGGGGACTCCAAAATGGGAGCAGTACTTC,CASSLGLGTPKWEQYF
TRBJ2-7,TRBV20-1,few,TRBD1,TGCAGTGCTAGAGTGGGACAGTTCTACGAGCAGTACTTC,CSARVGQFYEQYF
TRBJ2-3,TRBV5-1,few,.,TGCGCCAGCAGCTTCTCCTGGGGGACCCCGAAGGGCGACGCGGTGGGCACAGATACGCAGTATTTT,CASSFSWGTPKGDAVGTDTQYF
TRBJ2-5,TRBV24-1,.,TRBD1,TGTGCCACCAGTGATTCCCCGGGACAGGGGACCGAGACCCAGTACTTC,CATSDSPGQGTETQYF
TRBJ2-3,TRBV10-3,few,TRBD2,TGTGCCATCAGTGAGGTGCCGGGGGGACCTACAGATACGCAGTATTTT,CAISEVPGGPTDTQYF
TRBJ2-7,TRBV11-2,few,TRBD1,TGTGCCAGCAGCTCACTTCGGGACAGGGCACGGGGGAGTGTGTACGAGCAGTACTTC,CASSSLRDRARGSVYEQYF
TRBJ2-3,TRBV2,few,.,TGTGCCAGCAGTGAAGAGGGGGGAAGCACAGATACGCAGTATTTT,CASSEEGGSTDTQYF
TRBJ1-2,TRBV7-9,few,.,TGTGCCAGCAGCTTACCAGGGATCATAGTCTATGGCTACACCTTC,CASSLPGIIVYGYTF
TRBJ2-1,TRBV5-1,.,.,TGCGCCAGCAGGCTGGAGGTGGGGGCGCAGAATGAGCAGTTCTTC,CASRLEVGAQNEQFF
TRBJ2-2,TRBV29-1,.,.,TGCAGCGTTGCCGGGGGCAGCGGCGGGGAGCTGTTTTTT,CSVAGGSGGELFF
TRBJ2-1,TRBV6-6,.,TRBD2,TGTACCAGCACTTCGACTAGCGGGAGTAGGGAAGAGCAGTTCTTC,CTSTSTSGSREEQFF